The rows below give T cell receptor beta chains drawn from one sample of a study of OX40 agonist ivuxolimab in advanced cancers. TCRdb's copy holds only in-frame clones and misses some; the assay was immunoSEQ multiplex PCR. The repertoire holds tens of thousands of clones, with 84% as singletons. The specimen was CD4+ or CD8+ T cells sorted from blood, collected in a trial of the OX40 agonist ivuxolimab. The source of these receptors is an adult with an advanced solid tumor such as melanoma, head and neck, liver or kidney cancer. The CDR3 runs from the conserved cysteine through the conserved F or W. The D gene is left open where the match is weak. Clone size is shown for a subset of rows, as once, few, many or a class of expanded clone.

V gene	clone size	J gene	D gene	CDR3 protein	CDR3 DNA
TRBV4-3	-	TRBJ2-2	-	CASSPFNTGELFF	TGCGCCAGCAGCCCTTTCAACACCGGGGAGCTGTTTTTT
TRBV11-2	few	TRBJ1-1	-	CASSSGLGGTEAFF	TGTGCCAGCAGCTCAGGGTTAGGGGGCACTGAAGCTTTCTTT
TRBV7-2	-	TRBJ2-1	TRBD2	CASSSIGLAGVFF	TGTGCCAGCAGCTCCATAGGACTAGCGGGGGTTTTCTTC
TRBV27	-	TRBJ1-5	-	CASKGVGNQPQHF	TGTGCCAGCAAGGGGGTGGGCAATCAGCCCCAGCATTTT
TRBV6-5	-	TRBJ1-1	TRBD1	CASSYSRQGFSEAFF	TGTGCCAGCAGTTACTCTAGACAGGGGTTCTCTGAAGCTTTCTTT
TRBV18	-	TRBJ2-4	-	CASSLRQPTGTEAKNIQYF	TGTGCCAGCTCACTCCGACAGCCTACGGGAACAGAAGCCAAAAACATTCAGTACTTC
TRBV28	-	TRBJ1-1	-	CASSQVKLNTEAFF	TGTGCCAGCAGCCAGGTAAAGTTGAACACTGAAGCTTTCTTT
TRBV6-5	once	TRBJ2-2	-	CASSYVIETGELFF	TGTGCCAGCAGTTACGTAATAGAAACCGGGGAGCTGTTTTTT
TRBV11-2	-	TRBJ2-1	-	CASSSRRAGREQFF	TGTGCCAGCAGCTCCCGACGGGCGGGACGAGAGCAGTTCTTC
TRBV9	-	TRBJ1-1	-	CASTPEEGGVTEAFF	TGTGCCAGCACCCCTGAAGAGGGGGGCGTCACTGAAGCTTTCTTT
TRBV5-4	-	TRBJ2-3	-	CASSLQGSPITDTQYF	TGTGCCAGCAGCCTGCAGGGATCTCCGATCACAGATACGCAGTATTTT
TRBV19	-	TRBJ1-5	-	CASSISRDSNQPQHF	TGTGCCAGTAGTATATCTAGGGATAGCAATCAGCCCCAGCATTTT
TRBV2	-	TRBJ2-7	-	CASGVAGPAEQYF	TGTGCCAGCGGGGTGGCGGGTCCAGCCGAGCAGTACTTC
TRBV5-4	-	TRBJ1-2	TRBD1	CASSLVGQGPFYGYTF	TGTGCCAGCAGCTTGGTAGGACAGGGGCCCTTCTATGGCTACACCTTC
TRBV29-1	few	TRBJ1-1	TRBD1	CSVAQGANTEAFF	TGCAGCGTTGCTCAGGGGGCGAACACTGAAGCTTTCTTT
TRBV7-2	few	TRBJ1-1	-	CASSFYKDGAEAFF	TGTGCCAGCAGCTTTTATAAGGACGGGGCTGAAGCTTTCTTT
TRBV7-9	once	TRBJ2-5	TRBD1	CASSLAGRTGIFQETQYF	TGTGCCAGCAGCTTAGCCGGAAGGACAGGGATCTTCCAAGAGACCCAGTACTTC
TRBV5-1	-	TRBJ1-6	-	CASHPGSYNSPLHF	TGCGCCAGCCACCCGGGCAGTTATAATTCACCCCTCCACTTT
TRBV7-9	-	TRBJ2-5	TRBD1	CASSTIRTGQETQYF	TGTGCCAGCAGCACCATACGGACAGGGCAAGAGACCCAGTACTTC
TRBV28	-	TRBJ2-7	-	CASSLSVFTYEQYF	TGTGCCAGCAGTTTATCCGTTTTTACCTACGAGCAGTACTTC
TRBV6-1	-	TRBJ2-7	-	CASSEGSRVASEQYF	TGTGCCAGCAGTGAGGGTAGCAGGGTAGCCTCCGAGCAGTACTTC
TRBV12-5	-	TRBJ1-1	-	CASRLYYGEGNTEAFF	TGTGCTAGTCGACTTTATTATGGGGAAGGGAACACTGAAGCTTTCTTT
TRBV6-1	-	TRBJ1-4	-	CASSESLTNEKLFF	TGTGCCAGCAGTGAATCGCTAACTAATGAAAAACTGTTTTTT
TRBV6-1	once	TRBJ2-5	TRBD2	CASADSGEETQYF	TGTGCCAGCGCAGATAGCGGGGAAGAGACCCAGTACTTC
TRBV6-5	-	TRBJ2-3	TRBD1	CASRTGGAADTQYF	TGTGCCAGCAGGACAGGGGGCGCAGCGGATACGCAGTATTTT
TRBV20-1	once	TRBJ2-5	-	CSARQETQYF	TGCAGTGCCCGCCAAGAGACCCAGTACTTC
TRBV6-1	few	TRBJ2-7	-	CASRTGMGGEQYF	TGTGCCAGCAGGACTGGTATGGGGGGCGAGCAGTACTTC
TRBV19	-	TRBJ1-5	-	CASSITGSNQPQHF	TGTGCCAGTAGTATTACGGGAAGCAATCAGCCCCAGCATTTT
TRBV4-2	-	TRBJ1-2	TRBD1	CASSQYFGTGENSNYGYTF	TGTGCCAGCAGCCAATATTTCGGGACAGGTGAAAATTCTAACTATGGCTACACCTTC
TRBV7-9	-	TRBJ2-2	TRBD1	CASRLGQGVTGELFF	TGTGCCAGCAGGTTGGGACAGGGGGTGACCGGGGAGCTGTTTTTT
TRBV7-2	few	TRBJ1-3	-	CASSLVSTGSGNTIYF	TGTGCCAGCAGCTTAGTGTCCACAGGCTCTGGAAACACCATATATTTT
TRBV2	-	TRBJ1-1	-	CASSGGRLNTEAFF	TGTGCCAGCAGTGGAGGACGGTTGAACACTGAAGCTTTCTTT
TRBV6-6	-	TRBJ2-6	-	CASSYSTSGANVLTF	TGTGCCAGCAGTTACTCGACCTCTGGGGCCAACGTCCTGACTTTC
TRBV6-5	-	TRBJ1-5	-	CASSGKGNQPQHF	TGTGCCAGCAGTGGAAAGGGTAATCAGCCCCAGCATTTT
TRBV28	-	TRBJ1-1	-	CASSLPGTYKTEAFF	TGTGCCAGCAGTTTGCCCGGGACATACAAAACTGAAGCTTTCTTT
TRBV19	many	TRBJ2-7	-	CASSMEAGSHLGYEQYF	TGTGCCAGTAGTATGGAGGCGGGGTCCCACCTTGGTTACGAGCAGTACTTC
TRBV7-9	-	TRBJ2-7	-	CASSLDRGGQSYEQYF	TGTGCCAGCAGCTTAGATCGGGGGGGACAGTCCTACGAGCAGTACTTC
TRBV6-6	-	TRBJ1-5	-	CASSYWGIGQPQHF	TGTGCCAGCAGTTACTGGGGAATTGGTCAGCCCCAGCATTTT
TRBV5-4	-	TRBJ1-3	-	CASSLDYTPGNTIYF	TGTGCCAGCAGCTTGGACTACACCCCTGGAAACACCATATATTTT
TRBV7-8	-	TRBJ1-2	-	CASSFGSGYTF	TGTGCCAGCAGCTTTGGGAGTGGCTACACCTTC